The 6 T cell receptor beta chains listed next were all sequenced from one sample in a study of blood T cell repertoires in COVID-19. The protocol was immunoSEQ multiplex PCR, while the TCRdb copy is restricted to in-frame clones and leaves out a portion. The repertoire holds around 140,000 clones, with around 87% as singletons. Sequencing was done on a sample of peripheral blood. All receptors come from an older man with acute or convalescent COVID-19.

This sequence joins TRBV7-9 and TRBJ2-7; the D is unclear. The CDR3 runs to 13 residues. From germline, CDR1 is SEHNR and CDR2 FQNEAQ (reference sequence). The ends were cut back, 2 bases at V and 7 bases at J, with 12 bases in the middle. This CDR3 is CASSLYTLGEQYF. The CDR3 DNA follows: TGTGCCAGCAGCTTATATACGCTCGGTGAGCAGTACTTC.

The chain uses TRBV20-1 and TRBJ1-1, with D unresolved. The CDR3 spans 13 residues. V was cut by 3 bases and J by 1 base, with 9 bases left in between. CDR1 is DFQATT and CDR2 is SNEGSKA in the germline V gene (reference sequence). The CDR3 coding sequence is TGCAGTGCTAGTCGGCAGGAGAACACTGAAGCTTTCTTT. As protein: CSASRQENTEAFF.

This sequence joins TRBV5-1 and TRBJ1-5, with TRBD1 identical over 7 bases. The CDR3 has 17 amino acids. Germline assignment: CDR1 SGHRS and CDR2 YFSETQ. Trimming removed 1 base from V and 4 bases from J; junction bases left unmatched: 11. Written as DNA, the CDR3 is TGCGCCAGCAGCTTGTATTCAGGGGGTATGAAAAATCAGCCCCAGCATTTT. As protein: CASSLYSGGMKNQPQHF.

The V call is TRBV7-9, the J call TRBJ2-3; D possibly corresponds to TRBD2 (5 bases). The V and J ends lost 6 bases and 4 bases respectively, with 8 bases between them. The CDR3 contains 12 residues. Germline CDR1 SEHNR, CDR2 FQNEAQ (reference sequence). The CDR3 is CASRGEPDTQYF. The CDR3, as DNA: TGTGCCAGCAGGGGAGAGCCAGATACGCAGTATTTT. The full variable domain, with the rest looked up from reference TRBV7-9 and TRBJ2-3, is DTGVSQNPRHKITKRGQNVTFRCDPISEHNRLYWYRQTLGQGPEFLTYFQNEAQLEKSRLLSDRFSAERPKGSFSTLEIQRTEQGDSAMYLCASRGEPDTQYFGPGTRLTVL.

This clone has only one observation. The rearrangement links TRBV29-1 to TRBJ1-3; 8 bases line up with TRBD1. The CDR3 covers 15 residues. CDR1 is SQVTM and CDR2 is ANQGSEA in the germline V gene. The junction had 7 bases not matched to a gene; V was cut back by 6 bases and J by 0 bases. The CDR3 nucleotides read TGCAGCGTCGGGGACAGGCTTCTCTCTGGAAACACCATATATTTT. It yields the protein CSVGDRLLSGNTIYF.

This chain connects TRBV6-4 to TRBJ1-2, with D perhaps TRBD1 (6 bases). CDR1 and CDR2 (germline): MRHNA, SNTAGT. The V gene lost 4 bases and the J gene lost 6 bases, with 9 bases spanning the gap. There are 12 residues in the CDR3. The CDR3, as DNA: TGTGCCAGCAGTGGCACAGGGCATGGCTACACCTTC. Residues: CASSGTGHGYTF.